This T cell receptor beta chain derives from a study of blood T cell repertoires in COVID-19 (dated by TCRdb to 2020 to 2021). Some background on the complete study: The collaborator samples originated in the United States, Italy and Spain and spanned the acute and convalescent phases of COVID-19. The prospective study material was composed of cDNA or gDNA derived from T cells, B-cell-depleted T cells, or PBMCs. The dataset comprised deeply sampled blood TCRbeta repertoires from subjects exposed to, actively infected with, or recovered from COVID-19. The repertoires were released in a freely available public database meant as a resource for research on the immune response to SARS-CoV-2. Samples came from the ongoing ImmuneRACE study (first 160 participants) plus 1,254 subjects from 6 global collaborators. Sample metadata almost always included a de-identified subject ID, COVID-19 status, age in years and sex. Where available, HLA class I and class II types were obtained from metadata supplied by the sample provider rather than from assay-based typing. On the study overall, not on this receptor specifically: Clinical and demographic metadata were provided uncurated, with the amount varying by source and participant.

Concerning this clone: Its target antigen remains unknown. Per-base qualities were not stored, and no clone one base away is much larger.

From V the trimming removes 5 bases and from J it removes 1 base, while the gene matches leave 4 bases of the junction unaccounted for. CDR1 and CDR2 (SGHAT, FQNNGV) derive from the germline V gene. The CDR3 contains 16 residues, cysteine and phenylalanine counted. Solely the CDR3 DNA is kept, with 48 bases framed from the first base. Participants in the prospective study were enrolled through a virtual design, were aged about 18 to 90 years, and lived in 24 United States geographic areas. In the prospective study, participants were assigned to cohorts based on the clinical history participants reported in a screening survey and a study questionnaire. For ImmuneRACE Cohort 3, a participant was defined as recovered based on two consecutive negative NP/OP PCR tests, clearance by a healthcare professional, or resolution of symptoms. Each participant in the prospective study had whole blood, serum and a nasopharyngeal or oropharyngeal swab collected by mobile phlebotomists. Participants in the prospective study had the option to provide additional blood draws and questionnaires over an approximately 2-month period. Prospective study blood samples were shipped either frozen or at room temperature before DNA extraction.

TCRbeta CDR3 regions were amplified from genomic DNA using the immunoSEQ Assay, a bias-controlled multiplex PCR. The paper's data handling went like this. Within the assay, amplification of reference gene primers was used to estimate how many nucleated cells each sample contained. To quantify the absolute abundance of each unique TCRbeta CDR3 rearrangement, sequence reads were collapsed and filtered. For each sample, productive Simpson clonality was calculated by taking the square root of Simpson's diversity index across productive rearrangements. The table was pulled from immuneACCESS by TCRdb, which kept in-frame rearrangements only. Such tables lose some clones; where checked, under half of the loss comes from unresolved V genes, and the rest has no known cause. V and J calls and clone size are as listed in that table; D and trimming were resolved from the DNA. For this sample the table gives over 250,000 clones, of which over 85% were detected only once. Roughly 2.5% of the sample goes to the ten largest clones.

The chain is encoded by TRBV11-2 joined to TRBJ2-1; TRBD1 agrees with 11 junctional bases. The source of this sequence is a man aged 60-69 years who had recovered from COVID-19. Sequenced: PBMCs or T cells enriched from blood (not recorded which). The sequenced DNA is TGTGCCAGCAGCCCGAGGGACAGGGGGTCCTACAATGAGCAGTTCTTC. Its protein reads: CASSPRDRGSYNEQFF. The entire variable domain, with the stretches around the CDR3 drawn from the reference TRBV11-2 and TRBJ2-1 proteins, is EAGVAQSPRYKIIEKRQSVAFWCNPISGHATLYWYQQILGQGPKLLIQFQNNGVVDDSQLPKDRFSAERLKGVDSTLKIQPAKLEDSAVYLCASSPRDRGSYNEQFFGPGTRLTVL.